Below, 19 T cell receptor beta chains from the same sample are listed, as sequenced in a study of CD8 T cells in Susac syndrome. When the RNA was reverse transcribed, random hexamers were used with an input of about 0.5 to 1 ug. TCRdb processed the immunoSEQ multiplex PCR reads anew with MiXCR; each CDR3 protein has one entry. The data contain approximately 150,000 distinct CDR3 sequences, roughly 94% of them singletons. Sequences were obtained from CD4+ T cells from PBMCs. The receptors here all came from a human donor in good health.

The V call is TRBV5-4, the J call TRBJ2-1; TRBD2 is a possible D gene (7 bases). Trimming left V 5 bases short and J 9 bases short, with 24 bases between. CDR3 length: 16 amino acids. Germline V gene lookup returns CDR1 SGHNT and CDR2 YYREEE (reference sequence). CDR3 region: CASSSRTSFVDSEQFF. The CDR3 coding sequence is TGTGCCAGCAGTTCCCGGACTAGTTTTGTGGACAGTGAGCAGTTCTTC.

The genes are TRBV7-2 and TRBJ2-1; unclear D gene. Trimming shortened V by 5 bases and J by 6 bases, and 14 bases separated the two germline ends. There are 14 residues in the CDR3. In germline, CDR1 is SGHTA, CDR2 FQGNSA. The CDR3 nucleotides are TGTGCCAGCAGCCTCTTGGGGAAATCCAATGAGCAGTTCTTC. Protein: CASSLLGKSNEQFF.

The chain combines TRBV30 with TRBJ2-7, with TRBD1 identical over 11 bases. V shed 5 bases and J 6 bases; nucleotides not matched to a gene: 6. Germline V gives CDR1 GTSNPN, CDR2 SVGIG (reference sequence). The CDR3 is 13 residues long. CDR3: CAWFGTGGGEQYF. The CDR3 bases are TGTGCCTGGTTCGGGACAGGGGGAGGCGAGCAGTACTTC.

The V gene is TRBV10-3, the J gene TRBJ2-5, with 7 nucleotides matching TRBD2. CDR3 length equals 15 residues. Germline loops: CDR1 ENHRY, CDR2 SYGVKD. Trimming took 10 bases from V and 5 from J; bases not matched to a gene: 16. The CDR3 DNA reads TGTGCCACCAACCCTGGAAGGGCGGGAGTGGAGACCCAGTACTTC. Its translation: CATNPGRAGVETQYF.

J is TRBJ2-4 and V is TRBV6-2 or TRBV6-3, with 11 bases matching TRBD1. CDR1 and CDR2 from the germline V gene are MNHEY and SVGEGT. The CDR3 loop spans 23 amino acids. V was clipped by 0 bases and J by 2 bases; unmatched bases: 21. CDR3 nucleotides: TGTGCCAGCAGTTACTCGACGCCTCCGGACAGGGGGCGCGAGGGGATTCCCAAAAACATTCAGTACTTC. This gives the protein CASSYSTPPDRGREGIPKNIQYF.

The CDR3 here is CAWSLGLAGGNEQFF. The CDR3 region has the DNA TGTGCCTGGAGCCTTGGACTAGCGGGAGGGAATGAGCAGTTCTTC. The chain is built from TRBV30 and TRBJ2-1; TRBD2 aligns across 15 bases. In germline, CDR1 is GTSNPN, CDR2 SVGIG (reference sequence). The trim removed 3 bases at V and 7 bases at J, leaving 4 bases unmatched. The CDR3 extends over 15 amino acids.

The J gene is TRBJ1-1, the V gene TRBV15; possible D gene TRBD1, 5 bases. CDR3 length: 14 amino acids. The germline V gene encodes CDR1 LNHNV and CDR2 YYDKDF (reference sequence). V was pared by 1 base and J by 6 bases, with 12 bases between. The CDR3 region is CATSRVGGIAEAFF. In DNA form, the CDR3 reads TGTGCCACCAGCAGAGTCGGGGGGATCGCTGAAGCTTTCTTT. Full variable domain (remainder filled in from reference TRBV15 and TRBJ1-1): DAMVIQNPRYQVTQFGKPVTLSCSQTLNHNVMYWYQQKSSQAPKLLFHYYDKDFNNEADTPDNFQSRRPNTSFCFLDIRSPGLGDTAMYLCATSRVGGIAEAFFGQGTRLTVV.

The rearrangement uses TRBV2 and TRBJ2-3; D perhaps matches TRBD1 (5 bases). V lost 6 bases, J lost 5 bases, and 9 bases lay in between. Germline loops: CDR1 SNHLY, CDR2 FYNNEI. The CDR3 spans 12 residues. The CDR3 sequence is CASSQRGDTQYF. In DNA, the CDR3 is TGTGCCAGCAGCCAAAGGGGAGATACGCAGTATTTT. Filled out from reference TRBV2 and TRBJ2-3, the complete variable domain reads EPEVTQTPSHQVTQMGQEVILRCVPISNHLYFYWYRQILGQKVEFLVSFYNNEISEKSEIFDDQFSVERPDGSNFTLKIRSTKLEDSAMYFCASSQRGDTQYFGPGTRLTVL.

This chain connects TRBV20-1 to TRBJ1-5; 7 bases align to TRBD1. The CDR3 spans 18 residues. Per the germline V gene, CDR1 is DFQATT and CDR2 is SNEGSKA (reference sequence). V trimming: 3 bases; J trimming: 0 bases; junction bases outside the gene matches: 14. The CDR3 sequence is CSASEDRFGWDSNQPQHF. The CDR3 nucleotides read TGCAGTGCTAGCGAGGACAGGTTCGGATGGGATAGCAATCAGCCCCAGCATTTT.

The chain carries TRBV30 and TRBJ1-2; D may be TRBD1 (6 bases). Germline CDR1 reads GTSNPN; CDR2 reads SVGIG (reference sequence). The V end lost 3 bases, the J end lost 2 bases, and 10 bases lay between the germline ends. The CDR3 is 13 residues long. CDR3 in amino acids: CAWSRGQNYGYTF. DNA for the CDR3: TGTGCCTGGAGCAGGGGCCAGAACTATGGCTACACCTTC.

DNA for the CDR3: TGCGCCAGCAGCTTGGGACTAGCGGGAGGCACCTACGAGCAGTACTTC. This sequence encodes CASSLGLAGGTYEQYF. The chain carries TRBV5-1 and TRBJ2-7, with 13 bases identical to TRBD2. The V gene's germline CDR1 is SGHRS and CDR2 YFSETQ. V dropped 0 bases and J dropped 2; count of bases not matched to a gene: 2. The CDR3 consists of 16 residues.

V is TRBV12-3 or TRBV12-4 and J is TRBJ2-2; a weak D match, TRBD1 (6 bases). The CDR3 loop spans 13 amino acids. V shed 6 bases and J shed 4 bases, with 9 bases lying between them. The CDR3 loop reads CASSRQVTGELFF. The CDR3 DNA sequence: TGTGCCAGCAGCCGACAGGTCACCGGGGAGCTGTTTTTT.

This clonotype was counted between two and nine times. V usage is TRBV5-1 and J usage is TRBJ1-1; D might be TRBD1 (5 bases). The germline V gene has CDR1 SGHRS and CDR2 YFSETQ. Trimming removed 0 bases at V and 1 base at J, with 10 bases between. There are 15 residues in the CDR3. The CDR3, as DNA: TGCGCCAGCAGCTTGGCAGGGTCTGGGAACACTGAAGCTTTCTTT. The encoded protein is CASSLAGSGNTEAFF.

This chain joins TRBV7-2 and TRBJ2-1; D remains unclear. V lost 1 base, J lost 4 bases, and 11 bases lay in between. This CDR3 is built from 15 residues. Germline V gives CDR1 SGHTA, CDR2 FQGNSA. CDR3 nucleotide sequence: TGTGCCAGCAGCTTAGTATTTGCGGCGTACAATGAGCAGTTCTTC. Its protein is CASSLVFAAYNEQFF. Complete variable domain (other parts from reference TRBV7-2 and TRBJ2-1): GAGVSQSPSNKVTEKGKDVELRCDPISGHTALYWYRQSLGQGLEFLIYFQGNSAPDKSGLPSDRFSAERTGGSVSTLTIQRTQQEDSAVYLCASSLVFAAYNEQFFGPGTRLTVL.

The chain recombines TRBV28 with TRBJ2-1, with 11 bases matching TRBD2. The germline V gene encodes CDR1 MDHEN and CDR2 SYDVKM. V lost 3 bases and J lost 4; bases outside the gene matches: 5. The CDR3 is 16 residues long. CDR3 amino acids: CASSLLGLAEYNEQFF. The CDR3 DNA is TGTGCCAGCAGTTTGTTGGGACTAGCGGAATACAATGAGCAGTTCTTC.

The V and J genes are TRBV30 and TRBJ1-6; D is unresolved. V gave up 8 bases and J gave up 8 bases, with 16 bases separating them. The CDR3 is made up of 13 amino acids. CDR1 and CDR2 from the germline V gene are GTSNPN and SVGIG (reference sequence). The CDR3 region has the DNA TGTGCCCTCTCCCGACCACCGGATTCACCCCTCCACTTT. This encodes CALSRPPDSPLHF.

The chain joins TRBV3-1 to TRBJ2-6; TRBD1 agrees at 8 bases. J lost 0 bases, V lost 0 bases, and 7 bases had no gene match. There are 19 residues in the CDR3. Germline-derived CDR1 and CDR2 are LGHDT and YNNKEL (reference sequence). In DNA form, the CDR3 reads TGTGCCAGCAGCCAAGATCGCAGGGGGCTCTTCTCTGGGGCCAACGTCCTGACTTTC. This codes for CASSQDRRGLFSGANVLTF.

CDR3: CASSGTGHHTDTQYF. CDR3 sequence (DNA): TGTGCCAGCAGTGGGACAGGGCACCACACAGATACGCAGTATTTT. V is TRBV2 and J is TRBJ2-3; 8 bases fit TRBD1. Trimming took 4 bases from V and 2 from J; bases not matched to a gene: 5. This CDR3 is built from 15 residues. The V gene's germline CDR1 is SNHLY and CDR2 FYNNEI.

The chain couples TRBV18 to TRBJ2-7; TRBD1 is a possible D gene (6 bases). V gave up 3 bases and J gave up 0 bases, with 12 bases separating them. The CDR3 spans 15 residues. Germline CDR1 and CDR2: KGHSH and LQKENI. CDR3 residues: CASSPDRRGSYEQYF. Written as DNA, the CDR3 is TGTGCCAGCTCACCGGACAGAAGGGGCTCCTACGAGCAGTACTTC.